A selection of T cell receptor beta chains follows, all from one sample in a study of chemoradiotherapy in HPV16-positive cancers. TCRdb keeps only in-frame clones here, not all; method: immunoSEQ multiplex PCR. In the table there are some 22,000 clones, 87% of which are singletons. The input for sequencing was blood, taken from a patient who underwent chemoradiotherapy. Receptor source: a human donor with HPV-associated anogenital cancer. Both conserved end residues are part of each CDR3. D genes are given only for firm matches. Only part of the rows carry a size: once, few, many, or a class if the clone is expanded.

- - TRBJ2-5 TRBV5-5 TGTGCCAGCAGCTTGGTCGGGGAGACCCAGTACTTC CASSLVGETQYF
- - TRBJ1-1 TRBV6-1 TGTGCCAGCAGTGAAAACAGGAGGAACACTGAAGCTTTCTTT CASSENRRNTEAFF
- - TRBJ1-2 TRBV18 TGTGCCAGCTCACCACGGGCTTCGGCTCTTGAGGCCTTC CASSPRASALEAF
- TRBD1 TRBJ1-2 TRBV6-5 TGTGCCAGCACCGACAGGGCCAACTATGGCTACACCTTC CASTDRANYGYTF
- TRBD1 TRBJ2-3 TRBV5-1 TGCGCCAGCAGCTTGAGCCAGGGGGCCACAGATACGCAGTATTTT CASSLSQGATDTQYF
- - TRBJ1-2 TRBV7-9 TGTGCCAGCAGCGTATTCCAGGGCGGCAACTATGGCTACACCTTC CASSVFQGGNYGYTF
- - TRBJ1-3 TRBV25-1 TGTGCCAGCAGTCTAAGCTCTGGAAACACCATATATTTT CASSLSSGNTIYF
- TRBD1 TRBJ2-2 TRBV30 TGTGCCTGGAGTCCACCCTTGGGACAGGGACGGACCGGGGAGCTGTTTTTT CAWSPPLGQGRTGELFF
- - TRBJ2-3 TRBV19 TGTGCCAGTAGTCCATTAGCGGTGGCTAGCACAGATACGCAGTATTTT CASSPLAVASTDTQYF
medium-sized - TRBJ2-7 TRBV6-1 TGTGCCAGCAGTGAAGGCGAGCCCTCCTACGAGCAGTACTTC CASSEGEPSYEQYF
- - TRBJ1-2 TRBV29-1 TGCAGCGTCGGTGACCTGAATCTTAACTATGGCTACACCTTC CSVGDLNLNYGYTF
- TRBD2 TRBJ2-7 TRBV4-1 TGCGCCAGCAGCCATGCACCGGACACGGGGGGTTCCTACGAGCAGTACTTC CASSHAPDTGGSYEQYF
- - TRBJ2-7 TRBV6-6 TGTGCCAGCAGTCCTCCCGGGGGCGAGCAGTACTTC CASSPPGGEQYF
few - TRBJ2-1 TRBV7-9 TGTGCCAGCATGGCCGGCAGGGCTGCCTACAATGAGCAGTTCTTC CASMAGRAAYNEQFF
- - TRBJ2-5 TRBV10-3 TGTGCCATCAGACAGGGAAACGGCGAGACCCAGTACTTC CAIRQGNGETQYF
- TRBD2 TRBJ2-1 TRBV25-1 TGTGCCAGCAGTGAAATGACTAGCGGTTACAATGAGCAGTTCTTC CASSEMTSGYNEQFF
once - TRBJ2-3 TRBV18 TGTGCCAGCTCACCACCGGGACTGCTAAACACAGATACGCAGTATTTT CASSPPGLLNTDTQYF
- TRBD2 TRBJ2-3 TRBV11-1 TGTGCCAGCAGCTTGAGGACTAGCGGGAGTTTCGATACGCAGTATTTT CASSLRTSGSFDTQYF
- - TRBJ1-2 TRBV5-1 TGCGCCAGCAACCTGGACGGGGGGCAAGGCTACACCTTC CASNLDGGQGYTF
- TRBD1 TRBJ2-7 TRBV7-9 TGTGCCAGCAGCTTAGTGGCGACAGGGGTGAGCTTC CASSLVATGVSF